This TCR beta chain was recovered during a study of cytomegalovirus exposure and HLA in healthy donors. Details on this clone: Its antigen is as yet unknown.

Whole-study results and caveats: A few chains tied to CMV proved CMV antigen-specific in vitro.

Unmatched junction bases numbered 0, after V lost 3 bases and J lost 0 bases. The CDR3 length is 14 residues. The germline V gene encodes CDR1 MDHEN and CDR2 SYDVKM. Both 60 Vbeta primers and 13 Jbeta primers went into the PCR. The assay was immunoSEQ multiplex PCR, and TCRdb's table has in-frame clones only and misses some. The table records approximately 190,000 clones, over 65% of them present only once. The specimen was PBMCs. The receptor's source is a woman between 50 and 59 years old in good health and CMV-seropositive. V usage is TRBV28 and J usage is TRBJ1-1; 8 nucleotides line up with TRBD1. The CDR3 coding sequence is TGTGCCAGCAGTTTGACAGGGGTGAACACTGAAGCTTTCTTT. Amino acid sequence: CASSLTGVNTEAFF.